Below, 11 T cell receptor beta chains from the same sample are listed, as sequenced in a study of blood T cells in healthy people across ages. Sample-barcoded 5' priming and a J-beta primer mix drove a second PCR of about 6 to 12 cycles. TCRdb redid the calling of the 5' RACE reads with MiXCR, one entry per CDR3 protein. The repertoire holds a few hundred thousand distinct CDR3 sequences, 25% to 30% seen once, with approximately 18% in the top ten. The sample taken for sequencing was blood. These receptors originate from a woman in her seventies in good health.

The rearrangement joins TRBV28 to TRBJ2-7; tentative D call: TRBD2 (6 bases). This CDR3 region has 15 residues. Per the germline V gene, CDR1 is MDHEN and CDR2 is SYDVKM. The V end lost 1 base, the J end lost 1 base, and 11 bases lay between the germline ends. The CDR3 protein is CASSLFGGASYEQYF. CDR3 DNA: TGTGCCAGCAGTTTATTCGGGGGAGCGTCCTACGAGCAGTACTTC. Drawing the rest from reference TRBV28 and TRBJ2-7, the complete variable domain is DVKVTQSSRYLVKRTGEKVFLECVQDMDHENMFWYRQDPGLGLRLIYFSYDVKMKEKGDIPEGYSVSREKKERFSLILESASTNQTSMYLCASSLFGGASYEQYFGPGTRLTVT.

In its sample, this clonotype was seen a few times. This chain uses TRBV5-1 with TRBJ2-2, with 12 positions matching TRBD2. Germline CDR1 and CDR2: SGHRS and YFSETQ. The trim removed 4 bases at V and 5 bases at J, leaving 3 bases unmatched. The CDR3 contains 15 residues. CDR3 DNA sequence: TGCGCCAGCAGCACGACTAGCGGGGGAACCGGGGAGCTGTTTTTT. Translating it yields CASSTTSGGTGELFF.

The chain joins TRBV18 to TRBJ2-7; 9 bases map to TRBD1. The V gene end was trimmed by 6 bases and the J gene end by 3 bases; junction bases not matched to a gene: 6. Germline CDR1 KGHSH, CDR2 LQKENI. This CDR3 region has 14 residues. The CDR3 spells CASSSQGADYEQYF. The CDR3 nucleotides are TGTGCCAGCTCGTCACAGGGGGCAGACTACGAGCAGTACTTC.

This clonotype showed up just a few times. V is TRBV5-1 and J is TRBJ2-5, with unresolved D. This CDR3 spans 13 amino acids. CDR1 is SGHRS, CDR2 YFSETQ, per germline. The ends were cut back, 1 base at V and 5 bases at J, with 9 bases in the middle. CDR3 region: CASSLNHRETQYF. The CDR3 DNA reads as TGCGCCAGCAGCTTGAACCATCGGGAGACCCAGTACTTC.

The sample holds a few counts of this clonotype. The rearrangement joins TRBV14 to TRBJ1-2; weak D call: TRBD1 (5 bases). V lost 1 base and J lost 2, with 20 bases in between. CDR1 and CDR2 from the germline V gene are SGHDN and FVKESK. The CDR3 covers 18 residues. CDR3 protein: CASSQALLRGAGNYGYTF. The DNA of the CDR3 is TGTGCCAGCAGCCAAGCATTGCTAAGGGGCGCGGGGAACTATGGCTACACCTTC. Full variable domain (remainder filled in from reference TRBV14 and TRBJ1-2): EAGVTQFPSHSVIEKGQTVTLRCDPISGHDNLYWYRRVMGKEIKFLLHFVKESKQDESGMPNNRFLAERTGGTYSTLKVQPAELEDSGVYFCASSQALLRGAGNYGYTFGSGTRLTVV.

The table lists this clonotype with a few counts. This chain joins TRBV12-3 or TRBV12-4 and TRBJ1-1; D ambiguous. V lost 7 bases and J lost 1, with 10 bases in between. CDR3 length: 13 residues. CDR3 sequence: CASTYHGNTEAFF. The DNA of the CDR3 is TGTGCCAGCACCTATCATGGGAACACTGAAGCTTTCTTT.

This clonotype was seen ten or more times. The chain employs TRBV7-2 and TRBJ2-4; a weak D match, TRBD1 (6 bases). The CDR3 loop spans 13 amino acids. The V end lost 0 bases, the J end lost 15 bases, and 15 bases lay between the germline ends. Germline CDR1 reads SGHTA; CDR2 reads FQGNSA. This CDR3 is CASSLAWGQKMYF. The DNA of the CDR3 is TGTGCCAGCAGCTTAGCGTGGGGACAAAAGATGTACTTC.

Notes on this clonotype: Germline is not matched at one junction end, which may reflect a read error. The rearrangement links TRBV27 to TRBJ2-1; the D gene could be TRBD1 or TRBD2 (6 bases each). The CDR3 sequence is 15 residues long. Germline CDR1 MNHEY, CDR2 SMNVEV (reference sequence). CDR3: CASSFMRGAYNEQFF. CDR3 DNA: TGCGCCAGCAGTTTTATGAGGGGGGCTTACAATGAGCAGTTCTTC.

This clonotype was observed a few times. This chain connects TRBV11-2 to TRBJ2-1, with 7 bases identical to TRBD2. The tail of the sequence fits TRBJ2-5 better, so the J call may be wrong. The length of the CDR3 is 20 residues. In germline, CDR1 is SGHAT, CDR2 FQNNGV. Here the CDR3 DNA reads TGTGCCAGCAGCTTAGGAGCTCTATGGCGGGGGTATGACCAACGGGAGACCCAGTACTTC. Residues: CASSLGALWRGYDQRETQYF.

With respect to this clonotype: One end of the junction does not line up with germline, which may come from a read error. The rearrangement uses TRBV5-1 and TRBJ2-7, with 9 bases lining up with TRBD1. The germline V gene has CDR1 SGHRS and CDR2 YFSETQ. This CDR3 is 16 amino acids long. The CDR3 DNA reads TGCGCCGGCAGCTTGGCCGGGGGACAGGGAGTCCACGAGCAGTACTTC. Residues: CAGSLAGGQGVHEQYF.

This clonotype was observed a few times. The chain employs TRBV29-1 and TRBJ2-1; D uncertain. V was shortened by 7 bases and J by 4 bases, with 8 bases between the two germline ends. The germline V gene encodes CDR1 SQVTM and CDR2 ANQGSEA. The CDR3 runs to 11 residues. The CDR3 reads CSARNYNEQFF. The DNA for the CDR3 is TGCAGCGCCAGAAATTACAATGAGCAGTTCTTC.